This T cell receptor beta chain was sequenced for a study of shared clonotypes between healthy human individuals. Background on the study: CD8 memory received one plate per donor, CD8 naive two, CD4 memory three and CD4 naive three.

As to this clone: The antigen is not known.

Samples underwent the assay at deep level. As handled by the study authors: Junction-only sequences produced by ImmunoSEQ had no quality scores, so filtering differed. TCRdb's copy holds only in-frame clones and misses some; the assay was immunoSEQ multiplex PCR. From that table come the V and J calls and clone size; the DNA was used to work out D and trimming. The sample lists around 940,000 clones, approximately 80% occurring once. General study results and limits: Sequencing of the sorted subsets was shown by rarefaction to be incomplete despite large depth.

The source is a man in his late teens or twenties in good health. The sequencing input was memory CD4+ T cells sorted from blood. Subset defined: CD45RA-negative fraction.

The CDR3 DNA reads as TGTGCCAGCAGTGAATACTGGGGCAGGATGAGCAATCAGCCCCAGCATTTT. Translated: CASSEYWGRMSNQPQHF. The rearrangement uses TRBV6-1 and TRBJ1-5; TRBD1 is a possible D gene (5 bases). CDR1 is MNHNS and CDR2 is SASEGT in the germline V gene. V was trimmed by 2 bases and J by 1 base, leaving 15 bases between them. The CDR3 consists of 17 residues.